What follows is one T cell receptor (beta chain) and its context. No antigen is known for it. TCRdb reanalysed the reads using MiXCR and keeps one entry per CDR3 protein. The sample contains some 60,000 distinct CDR3 sequences, less than 70% of which appear only once. This entry belongs to a study of type 1 regulatory T cells. Study information: This in vitro CD4 product, T-allo10, is enriched for Tr1 cells and alloantigen-specific.

CDR1 and CDR2 from the germline V gene are SGDLS and YYNGEE. There are 16 residues in the CDR3. The V segment lost 0 bases and the J segment 6 bases; nucleotides outside the gene matches: 10. Study results and caveats: Tr1 cells had a more restricted TCR repertoire than non-Tr1 cells.

The sample was cultured non-Tr1 T cells, either the whole culture or a sorted T cell fraction (not recorded which). The rearrangement uses TRBV9 and TRBJ2-7; TRBD2 agrees at 9 bases. This sequence originates from a human donor in good health. Here the CDR3 reads CASSVGPSGRIGEQYF. In DNA, the CDR3 is TGTGCCAGCAGCGTAGGGCCGAGCGGGAGGATCGGCGAGCAGTACTTC.